This TCR beta chain was recorded in a study of beta chain features in type 1 diabetes. Whole-study results and caveats: The naive, central memory and Treg TCRB repertoires showed an apparent similarity that was greater among patients than among healthy donors. Amplification by PCR could prefer shorter templates, with the same effect in patients and controls. Type 1 diabetes patients had VDJ junctions that carried fewer insertions and more deletions.

Via CD45RO/CCR7/CD25/CD127/CD95/CD27, cells of the CD4+ naive, central memory, regulatory and stem cell-like memory subsets were sorted. Looked up from germline, CDR1 is WNHNN and CDR2 is SYGVQD (reference sequence). V was clipped by 8 bases and J by 4 bases, with 23 bases between them. This CDR3 has 16 amino acids. On this clone itself: The antigen is not known.

Sequenced material consisted of expressed TCRB transcripts (all of the isolated RNA was reverse transcribed). Clones were read by immunoSEQ multiplex PCR, and TCRdb kept only the in-frame ones, dropping some. The data show more than 60,000 clones, roughly three fifths seen once. This receptor was obtained from a woman between 18 and 29 years old in good health. What was sequenced was Tregs from blood. The chain couples TRBV10-1 to TRBJ2-5; D may be TRBD1 (8 bases). For the CDR3, the DNA is TGCGCCAGCCTCCTTGTCGACAGGGGAGGGAGAGAGACCCAGTACTTC. This translates into CASLLVDRGGRETQYF.